This T cell receptor (beta chain) is from a study of blood T cell repertoires in COVID-19. Whole-study context: Both acute and convalescent COVID-19 samples were obtained from the United States, Italy and Spain.

Clones were read by immunoSEQ multiplex PCR, and TCRdb kept only the in-frame ones, dropping some. The data show tens of thousands of clones, around 80% seen once. The Seattle patients, enrolled during active infection, were followed longitudinally. Germline loops: CDR1 SNHLY, CDR2 FYNNEI. V was clipped by 7 bases and J by 4 bases; unmatched bases: 6. The CDR3 consists of 14 residues. Sequences were obtained from peripheral blood. The receptor comes from a young man with COVID-19, enrolled during active disease. The chain couples TRBV2 to TRBJ2-3, with 9 positions matching TRBD1. This chain's CDR3 is CASTGDRVADTQYF. The DNA for the CDR3 is TGTGCCAGCACCGGGGACAGGGTTGCAGATACGCAGTATTTT.